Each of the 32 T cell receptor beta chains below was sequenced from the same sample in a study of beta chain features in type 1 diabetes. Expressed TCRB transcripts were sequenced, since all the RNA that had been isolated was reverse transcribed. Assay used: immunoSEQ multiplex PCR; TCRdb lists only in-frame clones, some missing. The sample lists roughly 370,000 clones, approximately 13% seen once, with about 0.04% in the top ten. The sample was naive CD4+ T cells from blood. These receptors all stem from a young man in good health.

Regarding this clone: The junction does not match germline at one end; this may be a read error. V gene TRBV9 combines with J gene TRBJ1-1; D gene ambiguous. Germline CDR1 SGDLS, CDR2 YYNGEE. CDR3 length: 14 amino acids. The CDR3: CASSVETKTVGLTF. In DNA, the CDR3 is TGTGCCAGCAGCGTAGAAACCAAGACGGTGGGTTTAACGTTT.

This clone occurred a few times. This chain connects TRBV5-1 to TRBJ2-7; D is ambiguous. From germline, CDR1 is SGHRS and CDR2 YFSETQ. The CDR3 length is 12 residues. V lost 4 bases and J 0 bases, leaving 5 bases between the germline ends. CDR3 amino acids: CASSTSSYEQYF. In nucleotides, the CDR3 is TGCGCCAGCAGCACGAGCTCCTACGAGCAGTACTTC.

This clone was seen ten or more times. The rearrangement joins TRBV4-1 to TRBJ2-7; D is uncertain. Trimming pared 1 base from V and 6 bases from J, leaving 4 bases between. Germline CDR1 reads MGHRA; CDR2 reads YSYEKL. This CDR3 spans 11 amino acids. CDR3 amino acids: CASSQGIEQYF. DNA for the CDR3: TGCGCCAGCAGCCAAGGGATCGAGCAGTACTTC.

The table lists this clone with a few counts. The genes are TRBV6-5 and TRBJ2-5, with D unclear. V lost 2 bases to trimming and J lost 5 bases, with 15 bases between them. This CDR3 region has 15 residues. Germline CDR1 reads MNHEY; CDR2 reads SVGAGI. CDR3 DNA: TGTGCCAGCAGTTACGGGCCGCAACCGTCCGAGACCCAGTACTTC. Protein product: CASSYGPQPSETQYF.

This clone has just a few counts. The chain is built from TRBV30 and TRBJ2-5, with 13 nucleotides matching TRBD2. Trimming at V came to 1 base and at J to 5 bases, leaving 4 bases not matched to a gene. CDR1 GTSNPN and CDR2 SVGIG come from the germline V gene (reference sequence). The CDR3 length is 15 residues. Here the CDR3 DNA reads TGTGCCTGGAGTGCCTCACTAGCGGGGGGGGAGACCCAGTACTTC. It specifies CAWSASLAGGETQYF. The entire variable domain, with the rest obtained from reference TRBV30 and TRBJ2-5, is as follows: SQTIHQWPATLVQPVGSPLSLECTVEGTSNPNLYWYRQAAGRGLQLLFYSVGIGQISSEVPQNLSASRPQDRQFILSSKKLLLSDSGFYLCAWSASLAGGETQYFGPGTRLLVL.

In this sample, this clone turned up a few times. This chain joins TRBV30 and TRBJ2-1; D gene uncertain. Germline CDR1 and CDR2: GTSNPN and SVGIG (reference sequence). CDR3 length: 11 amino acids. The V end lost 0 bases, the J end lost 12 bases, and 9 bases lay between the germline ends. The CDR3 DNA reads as TGTGCCTGGAGTGTCGGTGCTGGGCAGTTCTTC. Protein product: CAWSVGAGQFF.

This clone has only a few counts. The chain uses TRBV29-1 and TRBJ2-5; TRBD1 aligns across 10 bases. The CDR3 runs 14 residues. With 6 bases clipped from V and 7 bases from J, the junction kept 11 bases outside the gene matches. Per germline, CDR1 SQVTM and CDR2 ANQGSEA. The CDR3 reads CSVDRPGTGVTQYF. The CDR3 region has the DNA TGCAGCGTGGACCGACCGGGGACAGGGGTGACCCAGTACTTC. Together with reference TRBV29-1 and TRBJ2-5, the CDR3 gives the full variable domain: SAVISQKPSRDICQRGTSLTIQCQVDSQVTMMFWYRQQPGQSLTLIATANQGSEATYESGFVIDKFPISRPNLTFSTLTVSNMSPEDSSIYLCSVDRPGTGVTQYFGPGTRLLVL.

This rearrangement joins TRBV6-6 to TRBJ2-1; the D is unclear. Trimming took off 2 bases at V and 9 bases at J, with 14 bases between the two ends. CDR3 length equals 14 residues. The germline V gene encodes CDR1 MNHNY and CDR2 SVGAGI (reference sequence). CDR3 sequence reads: CASSYPTTSREQFF. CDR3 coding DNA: TGTGCCAGCAGTTACCCCACGACTTCTCGTGAGCAGTTCTTC.

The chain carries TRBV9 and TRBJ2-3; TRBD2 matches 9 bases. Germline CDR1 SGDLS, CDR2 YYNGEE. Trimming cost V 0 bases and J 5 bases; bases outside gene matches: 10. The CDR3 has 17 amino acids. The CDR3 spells CASSVAVVAGVQDTQYF. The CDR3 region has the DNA TGTGCCAGCAGCGTAGCTGTAGTAGCGGGAGTGCAAGATACGCAGTATTTT.

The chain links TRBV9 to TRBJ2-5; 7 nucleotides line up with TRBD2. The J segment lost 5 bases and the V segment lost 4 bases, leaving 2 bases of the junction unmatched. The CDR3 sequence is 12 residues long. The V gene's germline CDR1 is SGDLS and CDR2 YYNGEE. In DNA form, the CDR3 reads TGTGCCAGCAGCTGGGGAGGGGAGACCCAGTACTTC. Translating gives CASSWGGETQYF.

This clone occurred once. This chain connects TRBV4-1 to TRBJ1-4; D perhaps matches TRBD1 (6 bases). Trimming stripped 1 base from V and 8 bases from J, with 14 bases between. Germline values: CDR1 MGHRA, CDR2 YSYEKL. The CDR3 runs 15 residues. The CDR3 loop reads CASSQVRGGGEKLFF. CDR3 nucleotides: TGCGCCAGCAGCCAAGTTCGCGGGGGCGGGGAAAAACTGTTTTTT.

The CDR3 is CASPPGQGIYEQYF. The CDR3 nucleotides read TGCGCCAGCCCTCCGGGACAGGGTATCTACGAGCAGTACTTC. This rearrangement joins TRBV23-1 to TRBJ2-7; TRBD1 agrees at 9 bases. TRBV23-1 belongs to the ORF category, with a function that is uncertain. The CDR3 contains 14 residues. V dropped 8 bases and J dropped 3; count of bases not matched to a gene: 8.

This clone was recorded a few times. CDR3 protein: CASSLEGLVRYEQYF. Here the CDR3 DNA reads TGTGCCAGCAGCTTAGAGGGACTAGTTAGATACGAGCAGTACTTC. V and J are TRBV7-2 and TRBJ2-7; 8 positions match TRBD2. After removal of 1 base from V and 4 bases from J, the junction contained 6 bases not matched to a gene. Looked up from germline, CDR1 is SGHTA and CDR2 is FQGNSA. The CDR3 has 15 residues.

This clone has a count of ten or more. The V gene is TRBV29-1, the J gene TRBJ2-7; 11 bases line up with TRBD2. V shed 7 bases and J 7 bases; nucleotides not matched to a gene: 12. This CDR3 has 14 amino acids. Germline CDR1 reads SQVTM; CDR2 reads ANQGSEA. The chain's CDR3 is CSASLAGAGGEQYV. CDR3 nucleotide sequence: TGCAGCGCCTCACTAGCGGGAGCCGGAGGGGAGCAGTACGTC.

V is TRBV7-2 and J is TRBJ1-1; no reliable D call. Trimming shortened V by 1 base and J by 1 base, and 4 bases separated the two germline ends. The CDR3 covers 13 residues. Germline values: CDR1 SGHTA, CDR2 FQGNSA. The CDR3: CASSLEQNTEAFF. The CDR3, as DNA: TGTGCCAGCAGCTTAGAACAGAACACTGAAGCTTTCTTT.

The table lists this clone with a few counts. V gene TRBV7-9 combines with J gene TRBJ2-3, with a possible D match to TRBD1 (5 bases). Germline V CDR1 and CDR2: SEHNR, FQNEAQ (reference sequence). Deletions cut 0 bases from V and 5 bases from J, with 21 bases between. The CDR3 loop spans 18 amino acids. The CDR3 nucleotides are TGTGCCAGCAGCTTAGCGGGCTTCGACAGACGCACAGGAGATACGCAGTATTTT. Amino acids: CASSLAGFDRRTGDTQYF.

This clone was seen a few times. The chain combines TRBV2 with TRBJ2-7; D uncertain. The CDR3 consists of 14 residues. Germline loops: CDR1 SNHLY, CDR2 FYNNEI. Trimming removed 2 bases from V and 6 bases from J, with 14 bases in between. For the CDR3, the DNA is TGTGCCAGCAGTGAATGGGTCACGCCGGGCGAGCAGTACGTC. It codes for CASSEWVTPGEQYV.

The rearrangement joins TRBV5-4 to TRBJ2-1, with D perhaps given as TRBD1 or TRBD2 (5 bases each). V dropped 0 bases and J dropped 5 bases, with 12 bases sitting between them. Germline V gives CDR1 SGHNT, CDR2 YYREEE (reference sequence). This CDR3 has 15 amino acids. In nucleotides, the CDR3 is TGTGCCAGCAGCTTGGACGTGGGGGTCCACAATGAGCAGTTCTTC. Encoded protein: CASSLDVGVHNEQFF.

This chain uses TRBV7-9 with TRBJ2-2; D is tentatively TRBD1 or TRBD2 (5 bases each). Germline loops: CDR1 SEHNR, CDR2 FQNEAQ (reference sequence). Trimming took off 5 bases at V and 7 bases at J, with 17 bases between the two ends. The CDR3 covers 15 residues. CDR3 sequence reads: CASSPRGRDHGELFF. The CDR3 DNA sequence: TGTGCCAGCAGCCCTAGGGGCCGGGATCACGGGGAGCTGTTTTTT.

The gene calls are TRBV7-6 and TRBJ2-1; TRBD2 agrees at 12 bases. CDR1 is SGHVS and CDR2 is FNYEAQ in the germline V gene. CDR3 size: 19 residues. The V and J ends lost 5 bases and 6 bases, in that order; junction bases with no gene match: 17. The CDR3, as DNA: TGTGCCAGCAGCCCGGGCCTAGCGGGAGGGCCGCGTCCAGCCAATGAGCAGTTCTTC. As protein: CASSPGLAGGPRPANEQFF.

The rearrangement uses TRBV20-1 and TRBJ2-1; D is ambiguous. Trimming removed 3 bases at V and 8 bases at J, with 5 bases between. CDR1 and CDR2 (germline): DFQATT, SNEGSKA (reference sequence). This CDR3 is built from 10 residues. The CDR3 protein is CSASNYEQFF. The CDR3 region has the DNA TGCAGTGCTAGTAACTATGAGCAGTTCTTC.

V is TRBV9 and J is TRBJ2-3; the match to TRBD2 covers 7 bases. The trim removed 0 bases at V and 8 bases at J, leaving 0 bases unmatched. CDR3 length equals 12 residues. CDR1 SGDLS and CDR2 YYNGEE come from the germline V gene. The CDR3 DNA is TGTGCCAGCAGCGTAGAGCGGGGTACGCAGTATTTT. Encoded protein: CASSVERGTQYF.

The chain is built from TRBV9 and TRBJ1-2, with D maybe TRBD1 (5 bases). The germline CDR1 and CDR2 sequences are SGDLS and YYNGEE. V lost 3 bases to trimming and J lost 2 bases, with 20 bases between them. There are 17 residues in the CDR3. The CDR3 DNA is TGTGCCAGCAGCGCCAGCGGGGCTAATTCGGAAAACTATGGCTACACCTTC. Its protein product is CASSASGANSENYGYTF.

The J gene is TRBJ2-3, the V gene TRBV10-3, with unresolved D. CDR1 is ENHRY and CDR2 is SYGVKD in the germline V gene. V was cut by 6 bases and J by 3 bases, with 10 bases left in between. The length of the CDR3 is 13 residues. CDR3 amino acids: CAIRDMGTDTQYF. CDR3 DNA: TGTGCCATCAGAGACATGGGGACAGATACGCAGTATTTT.

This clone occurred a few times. CDR3 nucleotides: TGTGCCTGGAGACCAAGCGATACGCAGTATTTT. Translated: CAWRPSDTQYF. J is TRBJ2-3 and V is TRBV30; D unresolved. Trimming pared 3 bases from V and 6 bases from J, leaving 7 bases between. CDR3 length: 11 residues. Germline loops: CDR1 GTSNPN, CDR2 SVGIG (reference sequence). Complete variable domain (other parts from reference TRBV30 and TRBJ2-3): SQTIHQWPATLVQPVGSPLSLECTVEGTSNPNLYWYRQAAGRGLQLLFYSVGIGQISSEVPQNLSASRPQDRQFILSSKKLLLSDSGFYLCAWRPSDTQYFGPGTRLTVL.

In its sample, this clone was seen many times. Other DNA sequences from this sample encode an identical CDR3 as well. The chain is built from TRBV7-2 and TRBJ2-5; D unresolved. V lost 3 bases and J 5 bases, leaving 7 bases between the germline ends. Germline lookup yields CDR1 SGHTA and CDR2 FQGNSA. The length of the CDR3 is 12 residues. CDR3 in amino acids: CASSLRRETQYF. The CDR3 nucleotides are TGTGCCAGCAGCTTGCGGCGGGAGACCCAGTACTTC.

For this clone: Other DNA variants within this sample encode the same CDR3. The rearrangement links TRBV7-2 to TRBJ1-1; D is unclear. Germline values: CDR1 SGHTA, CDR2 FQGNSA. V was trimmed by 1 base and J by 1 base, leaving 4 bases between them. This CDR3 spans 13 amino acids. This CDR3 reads CASSLGENTEAFF. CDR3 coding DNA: TGTGCCAGCAGCTTAGGGGAGAACACTGAAGCTTTCTTT.

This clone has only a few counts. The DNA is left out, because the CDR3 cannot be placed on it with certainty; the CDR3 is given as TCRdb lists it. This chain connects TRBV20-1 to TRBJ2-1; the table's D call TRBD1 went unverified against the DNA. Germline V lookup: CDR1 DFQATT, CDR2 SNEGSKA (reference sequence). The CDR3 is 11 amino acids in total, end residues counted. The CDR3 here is CSARWGQGTFF.

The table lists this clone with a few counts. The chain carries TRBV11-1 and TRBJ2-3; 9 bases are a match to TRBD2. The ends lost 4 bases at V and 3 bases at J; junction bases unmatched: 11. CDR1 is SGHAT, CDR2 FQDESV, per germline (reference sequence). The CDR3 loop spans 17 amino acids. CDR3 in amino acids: CASSSWSGRRATDTQYF. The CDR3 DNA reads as TGTGCCAGCAGCTCGTGGAGCGGGAGGAGGGCAACAGATACGCAGTATTTT.

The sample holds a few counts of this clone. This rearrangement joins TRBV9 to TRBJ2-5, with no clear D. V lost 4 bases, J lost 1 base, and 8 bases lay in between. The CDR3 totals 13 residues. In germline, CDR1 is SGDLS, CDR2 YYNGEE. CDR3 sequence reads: CASSKTVQETQYF. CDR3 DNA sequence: TGTGCCAGCAGCAAGACTGTCCAAGAGACCCAGTACTTC.

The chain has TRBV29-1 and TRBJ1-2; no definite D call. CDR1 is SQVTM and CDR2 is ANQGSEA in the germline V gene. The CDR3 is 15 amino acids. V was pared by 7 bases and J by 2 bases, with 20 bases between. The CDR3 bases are TGCAGCGCCGATGGTTTACGGGAATTAAACTATGGCTACACCTTC. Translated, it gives CSADGLRELNYGYTF.

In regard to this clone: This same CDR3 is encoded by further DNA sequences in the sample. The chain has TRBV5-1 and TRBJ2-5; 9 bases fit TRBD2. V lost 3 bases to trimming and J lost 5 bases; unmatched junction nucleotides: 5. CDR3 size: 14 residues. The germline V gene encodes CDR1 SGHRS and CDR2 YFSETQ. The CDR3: CASSSGLARETQYF. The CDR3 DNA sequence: TGCGCCAGCAGCTCGGGACTAGCTCGGGAGACCCAGTACTTC.